This T cell receptor (beta chain) was captured in a study of shared clonotypes between healthy human individuals. The data were produced by immunoSEQ multiplex PCR, yet TCRdb's version contains in-frame clones alone and is incomplete. The sample records approximately 2.1 million clones, roughly 93% being singletons. With V trimmed by 8 bases and J by 1 base, 6 bases remained unmatched. This CDR3 region has 13 residues. The germline CDR1 and CDR2 sequences are SQVTM and ANQGSEA. This chain links TRBV29-1 with TRBJ2-3, with TRBD2 identical over 7 bases. The receptor comes from a young man in good health. Some clones in this sample may be carry-over from other donors' samples. The sequenced sample consisted of naive CD4+ T cells from PBMCs. Subset here: CD45RA+ positively selected. The CDR3 loop is CSITSDRTDTQYF. CDR3 DNA sequence: TGCAGCATTACTAGCGACCGCACAGATACGCAGTATTTT.